This TCR beta chain derives from a study of T cells after posttransplantation cyclophosphamide. Regarding the study as a whole: TRB overlap between skin or GI tissue T cells and blood was limited. Donor CD8+ memory clones often dominated recipient blood repertoires at later times. Recipient CMV seropositivity and CMV reactivation strongly tracked TRB clonality.

Remarks on this clone: Its specificity is unknown.

Some clones are missing from TCRdb's copy, which holds only in-frame ones; the method was immunoSEQ multiplex PCR. The data show about 7,300 clones, about nine tenths seen once. The clonotype comes from a woman aged 45-65 years in good health and a related stem cell transplant donor. The sample taken for sequencing was CD4+ T cells sorted from blood.

CDR3 in amino acids: CASSLAAVDQPQHF. CDR3 nucleotide sequence: TGCGCCAGCAGCCTAGCGGCCGTAGATCAGCCCCAGCATTTT. The chain joins TRBV4-1 to TRBJ1-5; unclear D gene. CDR3 size: 14 residues. Germline V gene lookup returns CDR1 MGHRA and CDR2 YSYEKL. V lost 4 bases, J lost 5 bases, and 12 bases lay in between.